This TCR beta chain was sequenced for a study of blood T cells in healthy people across ages. Study-wide results and caveats: The fall in TCR beta diversity per million T cells was roughly linear with age. Because donor CMV status was unknown, expanded clonotype changes were possibly confounded.

This clonotype was detected a few times. Its cognate antigen is unknown. A J-beta primer mix and a sample-barcoded 5' primer were used in a second PCR of about 6 to 12 cycles. MiXCR, applied by TCRdb to the 5' RACE reads, yields one record per CDR3 protein. The profile shows over 700,000 distinct CDR3 sequences, around 25% of them singletons. The data were also submitted as part of a second study, on T cells of mothers and their children.

This TCR was sampled from a boy aged 10-17 years in good health. The specimen sequenced was blood.

The CDR3 region is CASSSFQTQETQYF. The CDR3 DNA sequence: TGTGCCAGCAGCTCGTTTCAGACCCAAGAGACCCAGTACTTC. The V call is TRBV5-5, the J call TRBJ2-5; D unclear. Trimming removed 3 bases at V and 1 base at J, with 10 bases between. CDR1 and CDR2 (germline): SGHKS, YYEKEE (reference sequence). This CDR3 is 14 amino acids long.